What follows are 7 T cell receptor beta chains derived from one specimen sequenced in a study of cytomegalovirus exposure and HLA in healthy donors. The PCR employed 60 Vbeta primers together with 13 Jbeta primers. TCRdb's copy holds only in-frame clones and misses some; the assay was immunoSEQ multiplex PCR. This table holds some 150,000 clones, roughly 80% found once. Sequencing was performed on PBMCs. These receptors all stem from a woman between 18 and 29 years old in good health and CMV-seronegative.

CDR3 coding DNA: TGTGCCAGCAGAAGGACTACCACCTACGAGCAGTACTTC. This codes for CASRRTTTYEQYF. The chain has TRBV6-5 and TRBJ2-7, with a possible D match to TRBD2 (6 bases). V was shortened by 6 bases and J by 2 bases, with 11 bases between the two germline ends. The CDR3 covers 13 residues. The germline V gene encodes CDR1 MNHEY and CDR2 SVGAGI.

The V gene is TRBV6-5, the J gene TRBJ2-7; 8 nucleotides agree with TRBD2. CDR1 is MNHEY and CDR2 is SVGAGI in the germline V gene. This CDR3 has 13 amino acids. J was trimmed by 4 bases and V by 10 bases; bases with no gene match: 9. This chain's CDR3 is CATRAAGVYEQYF. In DNA, the CDR3 is TGTGCCACCCGGGCAGCGGGAGTGTACGAGCAGTACTTC.

This clone was seen a handful of times. The chain recombines TRBV5-1 with TRBJ2-3, with 10 bases aligning to TRBD2. The V and J ends lost 2 bases and 1 base, in that order; junction bases with no gene match: 10. The CDR3 consists of 18 residues. Germline loops: CDR1 SGHRS, CDR2 YFSETQ. The CDR3 sequence: CASSFLAGARIGTDTQYF. The CDR3 DNA sequence: TGCGCCAGCAGCTTCCTAGCGGGAGCGCGGATCGGCACAGATACGCAGTATTTT.

The chain employs TRBV4-3 and TRBJ1-1; D call uncertain. This CDR3 spans 16 amino acids. Germline V gene data show CDR1 as LGHNA and CDR2 as YSLEER. The V gene lost 0 bases and the J gene lost 3 bases, with 14 bases spanning the gap. The CDR3, as DNA: TGCGCCAGCAGCCAAGATCGGCGAGGATTGGACACTGAAGCTTTCTTT. It is translated as CASSQDRRGLDTEAFF.

V is TRBV6-5 and J is TRBJ1-1; no clear D gene. The CDR3 consists of 13 residues. Between the trimmed V and J ends, which lost 2 bases and 4 bases, there was a span of 8 bases. The germline gives CDR1 MNHEY, CDR2 SVGAGI. For the CDR3, the DNA is TGTGCCAGCAGTTACGTTGAGGGCACTGAAGCTTTCTTT. Translated: CASSYVEGTEAFF.

The J gene is TRBJ1-5, the V gene TRBV28; 8 bases map to TRBD1. Looked up from germline, CDR1 is MDHEN and CDR2 is SYDVKM. The V and J ends lost 3 bases and 7 bases, in that order; junction bases with no gene match: 8. The CDR3 consists of 15 residues. CDR3 amino acids: CASSFSDRATQPQHF. CDR3 nucleotides: TGTGCCAGCAGTTTTTCGGACAGGGCGACCCAGCCCCAGCATTTT.

The chain has TRBV27 and TRBJ1-4; 9 positions agree with TRBD1. With 3 bases clipped from V and 10 bases from J, the junction kept 6 bases outside the gene matches. CDR3 length: 14 residues. Germline loops: CDR1 MNHEY, CDR2 SMNVEV (reference sequence). The CDR3 DNA is TGTGCCAGCAGTTTCGACAGGGGGATCGGAAAACTGTTTTTT. Encoded protein: CASSFDRGIGKLFF.